What follows is one TCR beta chain and its context. The data are from a study of blood T cell repertoires in COVID-19. The length of the CDR3 is 16 residues. CDR1 is MGHRA, CDR2 YSYEKL, per germline. The V and J ends lost 0 bases and 8 bases, in that order; junction bases with no gene match: 9. How the authors handled the data: Amplifying reference gene primers gave estimates of nucleated cell counts. Here immunoSEQ multiplex PCR was the method, and the copy in TCRdb shows in-frame clones only, minus some. That table supplies the V and J calls and clone size; D and trimming were determined from the DNA. Counted here are 55,000 to 70,000 clones, about 83% occurring once; the ten biggest clones make up about 24%.

The sequence was collected from a human donor in a cohort sampled during active COVID-19. The rearrangement links TRBV4-1 to TRBJ2-1; 8 bases are shared with TRBD2. Sequenced: peripheral blood. In DNA form, the CDR3 reads TGCGCCAGCAGCCAAGAAGTGGCGGGGGGCCGGGATGAGCAGTTCTTC. Its translation: CASSQEVAGGRDEQFF.